One sample yielded the 32 T cell receptor beta chains listed below, sequenced in a study of T-cell reconstitution after alpha-beta-depleted transplantation in children. Preparation of the TCRbeta library involved a method that used unique molecular identifiers. TCRdb re-called the PCR reads through MiXCR, storing one row per CDR3 protein. The data hold around 700,000 distinct CDR3 sequences, with less than 15% observed a single time. The sequences come from PBMCs, collected before TCRalphabeta/CD19-depleted stem cell transplant. These receptors originate from a girl aged 2-10 years with congenital amegakaryocytic thrombocytopenia, due to receive a stem cell transplant.

The sample holds a few counts of this clonotype. The genes are TRBV25-1 and TRBJ1-5; D is uncertain. Between the trimmed V and J ends, which lost 5 bases and 2 bases, there was a span of 16 bases. Germline-derived CDR1 and CDR2 are MGHDK and SYGVNS. The CDR3 spans 16 residues. DNA for the CDR3: TGTGCCAGCAGTCTTAGGCAGGATCTAGGCAATCAGCCCCAGCATTTT. Residues: CASSLRQDLGNQPQHF.

This clonotype was detected ten times or more. For the CDR3, the DNA is TGTGCCAGCCATGATGGACTAGCGTACAATGAGCAGTTCTTC. As protein: CASHDGLAYNEQFF. The chain recombines TRBV12-3 or TRBV12-4 with TRBJ2-1, with TRBD2 matching 9 bases. Trimming removed 8 bases from V and 4 bases from J; junction bases left unmatched: 6. There are 14 residues in the CDR3.

This clonotype was found many times. The V and J genes are TRBV12-3 or TRBV12-4 and TRBJ1-5, with 8 bases that match TRBD1. The V and J ends lost 3 bases and 0 bases, in that order; junction bases with no gene match: 10. The length of the CDR3 is 18 residues. For the CDR3, the DNA is TGTGCCAGCAGTTTCTCCGCGAGACAGGGGTATAGCAATCAGCCCCAGCATTTT. Translated: CASSFSARQGYSNQPQHF.

This clonotype was detected ten times or more. The chain carries TRBV5-1 and TRBJ2-5; the D gene is possibly TRBD1 (6 bases). The V gene's germline CDR1 is SGHRS and CDR2 YFSETQ. This CDR3 spans 14 amino acids. The V end lost 4 bases, the J end lost 4 bases, and 14 bases lay between the germline ends. The CDR3 reads CASSPTGLGETQYF. The CDR3 bases are TGCGCCAGCAGCCCTACAGGGCTGGGAGAGACCCAGTACTTC.

In this sample, this clonotype turned up a few times. The CDR3 DNA sequence: TGTGCCAGCAGCCATCCTTTCTTCAGCGGGGGTCGAGAGACCCAGTACTTC. Encoded protein: CASSHPFFSGGRETQYF. This chain joins TRBV7-9 and TRBJ2-5, with 8 nucleotides matching TRBD2. Germline V gene data show CDR1 as SEHNR and CDR2 as FQNEAQ (reference sequence). The CDR3 runs 17 residues. With 5 bases clipped from V and 4 bases from J, the junction kept 15 bases outside the gene matches.

This clonotype has at least ten counts. The chain recombines TRBV12-3 or TRBV12-4 with TRBJ2-7; D possibly corresponds to TRBD1 (5 bases). The germline V and J ends were trimmed by 3 bases and 5 bases, with 11 bases remaining between them. This CDR3 comprises 13 residues. CDR3 amino acids: CASSFETAHEQYF. The CDR3 DNA reads TGTGCCAGCAGTTTCGAGACAGCCCACGAGCAGTACTTC.

This clonotype has just a few counts. The gene calls are TRBV7-2 and TRBJ2-1, with D maybe TRBD2 (6 bases). V lost 5 bases and J 5 bases, leaving 16 bases between the germline ends. The germline gives CDR1 SGHTA, CDR2 FQGNSA. The CDR3 extends over 15 amino acids. The CDR3 region is CASSRSGGTDNEQFF. The CDR3 DNA reads as TGTGCCAGCAGCCGAAGCGGCGGGACGGACAATGAGCAGTTCTTC.

The chain couples TRBV5-5 to TRBJ2-2; D unresolved. Per the germline V gene, CDR1 is SGHKS and CDR2 is YYEKEE (reference sequence). The V end lost 2 bases, the J end lost 7 bases, and 15 bases lay between the germline ends. There are 15 residues in the CDR3. CDR3 in amino acids: CASSFGGSRYGELFF. The CDR3 region has the DNA TGTGCCAGCAGCTTTGGTGGCTCTAGGTACGGGGAGCTGTTTTTT.

J is TRBJ2-3 and V is TRBV20-1; D possibly corresponds to TRBD2 (5 bases). Trimming took off 6 bases at V and 0 bases at J, with 16 bases between the two ends. CDR1 is DFQATT, CDR2 SNEGSKA, per germline (reference sequence). This CDR3 has 15 amino acids. The CDR3 protein is CSAEARSASTDTQYF. Here the CDR3 DNA reads TGCAGTGCGGAGGCCAGGTCCGCTAGCACAGATACGCAGTATTTT.

This clonotype was picked up a small number of times. The rearrangement joins TRBV6-1 to TRBJ2-1; 7 nucleotides match TRBD2. With 8 bases clipped from V and 6 bases from J, the junction kept 13 bases outside the gene matches. Germline V CDR1 and CDR2: MNHNS, SASEGT. The CDR3 spans 15 residues. CDR3 DNA: TGTGCCAGCGGGGAGGGCGGGAGTAGGTTCAATGAGCAGTTCTTC. Its translation: CASGEGGSRFNEQFF.

The genes are TRBV20-1 and TRBJ1-2, with TRBD1 matching 8 bases. V lost 4 bases and J lost 8; bases outside the gene matches: 15. Germline V gene lookup returns CDR1 DFQATT and CDR2 SNEGSKA (reference sequence). The length of the CDR3 is 15 residues. The CDR3 sequence is CSATNPGQVNGGYTF. CDR3 coding DNA: TGCAGTGCTACAAACCCGGGACAGGTTAATGGCGGCTACACCTTC.

The table lists this clonotype with a few counts. The chain carries TRBV15 and TRBJ2-1; D is tentatively TRBD1 or TRBD2 (5 bases each). The germline V and J ends were trimmed by 0 bases and 4 bases, with 10 bases remaining between them. The CDR3 totals 15 residues. Germline-derived CDR1 and CDR2 are LNHNV and YYDKDF (reference sequence). DNA for the CDR3: TGTGCCACCAGCAGAGATCCCTGGGGGTACAATGAGCAGTTCTTC. Its translation is CATSRDPWGYNEQFF.

This clonotype was detected a few times. The chain carries TRBV9 and TRBJ2-7; 7 positions agree with TRBD2. The CDR3 is 15 amino acids. V gave up 5 bases and J gave up 1 base; unmatched junction bases: 9. CDR1 and CDR2 from the germline V gene are SGDLS and YYNGEE. CDR3 nucleotides: TGTGCCAGCAGTGCTGCGGGCGGGGGATCCTACGAGCAGTACTTC. Its protein is CASSAAGGGSYEQYF.

This clonotype came up many times. The chain combines TRBV12-3 or TRBV12-4 with TRBJ2-1; TRBD2 agrees at 8 bases. Losses at the gene ends were 6 bases for V and 0 bases for J; bases not matched to a gene: 7. This CDR3 contains 16 residues. The CDR3: CASSILADSSYNEQFF. CDR3 DNA sequence: TGTGCCAGCAGCATACTAGCGGATAGCTCCTACAATGAGCAGTTCTTC.

This clonotype was counted between two and nine times. V is TRBV24-1 and J is TRBJ2-5; a weak D match, TRBD1 (6 bases). Trimming removed 5 bases at V and 1 base at J, with 10 bases between. CDR3 length: 14 residues. Germline assignment: CDR1 KGHDR and CDR2 SFDVKD. The CDR3 reads CATSAVTGQETQYF. Written as DNA, the CDR3 is TGTGCCACCAGTGCCGTGACAGGCCAAGAGACCCAGTACTTC.

The chain has TRBV5-8 and TRBJ1-2, with 7 bases identical to TRBD1. With 0 bases clipped from V and 5 bases from J, the junction kept 7 bases outside the gene matches. The CDR3 consists of 15 residues. Germline CDR1 reads SGHTS; CDR2 reads YDEGEE. CDR3 loop: CASSLVRTGLYGYTF. CDR3 nucleotide sequence: TGTGCCAGCAGCTTGGTTCGGACAGGCCTTTATGGCTACACCTTC.

This clonotype was seen repeatedly, ten times or more. The CDR3 here is CASSKRDGPYEQYF. The CDR3 coding sequence is TGTGCCAGCAGTAAACGGGACGGTCCGTACGAGCAGTACTTC. The chain has TRBV6-1 and TRBJ2-7; D is tentatively TRBD1 or TRBD2 (5 bases each). Trimming removed 5 bases from V and 4 bases from J, with 15 bases in between. CDR1 MNHNS and CDR2 SASEGT come from the germline V gene. The CDR3 runs to 14 residues.

There are many counts of this clonotype. J is TRBJ2-1 and V is TRBV5-1, with 11 bases matching TRBD2. Trimming removed 0 bases from V and 3 bases from J; junction bases left unmatched: 5. The CDR3 extends over 17 amino acids. CDR1 SGHRS and CDR2 YFSETQ come from the germline V gene. Here the CDR3 reads CASSLETLAGGYNEQFF. In nucleotides, the CDR3 is TGCGCCAGCAGCTTGGAGACGCTAGCGGGGGGCTACAATGAGCAGTTCTTC. Together with reference TRBV5-1 and TRBJ2-1, the CDR3 gives the full variable domain: KAGVTQTPRYLIKTRGQQVTLSCSPISGHRSVSWYQQTPGQGLQFLFEYFSETQRNKGNFPGRFSGRQFSNSRSEMNVSTLELGDSALYLCASSLETLAGGYNEQFFGPGTRLTVL.

The chain uses TRBV7-6 and TRBJ1-4; D might be TRBD1 (5 bases). Germline-derived CDR1 and CDR2 are SGHVS and FNYEAQ. Trimming left V 1 base short and J 6 bases short, with 12 bases between. The CDR3 totals 15 residues. The CDR3 spells CASSLVMEGYEKLFF. The DNA of the CDR3 is TGTGCCAGCAGCTTAGTGATGGAGGGGTATGAAAAACTGTTTTTT.

This clonotype was observed at least ten times. The chain combines TRBV20-1 with TRBJ2-7; 11 bases are shared with TRBD2. With 7 bases clipped from V and 2 bases from J, the junction kept 7 bases outside the gene matches. This CDR3 is built from 14 residues. Germline CDR1 reads DFQATT; CDR2 reads SNEGSKA (reference sequence). The CDR3 region has the DNA TGCAGTGTTACACGTAGCGGGAGGGCCTACGAGCAGTACTTC. Protein sequence: CSVTRSGRAYEQYF.

The chain couples TRBV20-1 to TRBJ2-1, with 10 bases aligning to TRBD2. Germline assignment: CDR1 DFQATT and CDR2 SNEGSKA (reference sequence). Germline trimming cut 6 bases from V and 3 bases from J; bases unmatched to any gene: 8. The CDR3 is 15 amino acids. The CDR3 region has the DNA TGCAGTGCCAAACCTGGGACTAGCGTCTACAATGAGCAGTTCTTC. Translation gives CSAKPGTSVYNEQFF.

This clonotype showed up many times. The chain recombines TRBV29-1 with TRBJ2-7; D perhaps matches TRBD2 (6 bases). The germline V gene has CDR1 SQVTM and CDR2 ANQGSEA. CDR3 size: 14 residues. V shed 4 bases and J shed 4 bases, with 17 bases lying between them. DNA of the CDR3: TGCAGCGTTGCGGCGGGAAGAGCGCAATACGAGCAGTACTTC. Protein sequence: CSVAAGRAQYEQYF.

The chain links TRBV12-3 or TRBV12-4 to TRBJ2-7; D uncertain. This CDR3 has 15 amino acids. Trimming removed 0 bases from V and 3 bases from J, with 12 bases in between. CDR3: CASSLAAGLSYEQYF. The CDR3 coding sequence is TGTGCCAGCAGTTTAGCGGCAGGCCTGAGCTACGAGCAGTACTTC.

Ten or more counts support this clonotype. This sequence joins TRBV7-6 and TRBJ1-1; a possible D gene is TRBD1 (6 bases). CDR3 size: 15 residues. Germline CDR1 and CDR2: SGHVS and FNYEAQ. Between the trimmed V and J ends, which lost 0 bases and 7 bases, there was a span of 15 bases. CDR3 nucleotide sequence: TGTGCCAGCAGCTTAGCGACAGGTTTGGGCATTGAAGCTTTCTTT. This codes for CASSLATGLGIEAFF.

This clonotype appeared a few times. The V and J genes are TRBV30 and TRBJ1-2; D is unclear. CDR3 length: 13 residues. The V gene lost 2 bases and the J gene lost 6 bases, with 13 bases spanning the gap. From germline, CDR1 is GTSNPN and CDR2 SVGIG (reference sequence). The CDR3 spells CAWSLTNQDGYTF. In DNA, the CDR3 is TGTGCCTGGAGTTTGACCAATCAGGATGGCTACACCTTC.

As to this clonotype: A read error may be the cause here, since a much bigger clone is one base away. This chain links TRBV5-1 with TRBJ2-3, with 10 bases fitting TRBD2. CDR1 is SGHRS, CDR2 YFSETQ, per germline. CDR3 length: 17 residues. Trimming cost V 4 bases and J 1 base; bases outside gene matches: 9. The CDR3 spells CASSLSALAGGTDTQYF. In DNA form, the CDR3 reads TGCGCCAGCAGCCTGTCCGCGCTAGCGGGAGGCACAGATACGCAGTATTTT.

The V and J genes are TRBV2 and TRBJ2-5; no reliable D call. V was cut by 7 bases and J by 6 bases, with 9 bases left in between. The CDR3 has 11 residues. Germline CDR1 and CDR2: SNHLY and FYNNEI. CDR3 sequence reads: CASNPVKTQYF. In nucleotides, the CDR3 is TGTGCCAGCAATCCCGTGAAGACCCAGTACTTC.

This clonotype appeared many times. V usage is TRBV29-1 and J usage is TRBJ1-3; the match to TRBD1 covers 7 bases. Germline CDR1 and CDR2: SQVTM and ANQGSEA. J gave up 4 bases and V 5 bases, and 11 bases lay outside the gene matches. This CDR3 spans 15 amino acids. The CDR3 is CSVHEYRGAGNTIYF. CDR3 in DNA: TGCAGCGTTCACGAATACAGGGGAGCAGGAAACACCATATATTTT.

In its sample, this clonotype was seen many times. The chain couples TRBV12-3 or TRBV12-4 to TRBJ2-7; 7 bases are a match to TRBD2. The CDR3 is made up of 13 amino acids. The V and J ends lost 6 bases and 4 bases, in that order; junction bases with no gene match: 6. In nucleotides, the CDR3 is TGTGCCAGCAGCGAGCGGGATAGGTACGAGCAGTACTTC. The encoded protein is CASSERDRYEQYF.

The sample holds many counts of this clonotype. This chain connects TRBV20-1 to TRBJ1-6; the D is unclear. The CDR3 covers 17 residues. Trimming stripped 5 bases from V and 8 bases from J, with 25 bases between. Germline CDR1 and CDR2: DFQATT and SNEGSKA (reference sequence). This CDR3 is CSASPVGGPPRDSPLHF. CDR3 in DNA: TGCAGTGCTTCCCCCGTGGGAGGTCCTCCAAGAGATTCACCCCTCCACTTT.

This clonotype has ten or more counts. The chain is built from TRBV20-1 and TRBJ2-1; D unresolved. This CDR3 region has 13 residues. CDR1 and CDR2 (germline): DFQATT, SNEGSKA (reference sequence). V lost 0 bases and J lost 6, with 9 bases in between. CDR3 residues: CSARDHWANEQFF. CDR3 nucleotides: TGCAGTGCTAGAGATCACTGGGCCAATGAGCAGTTCTTC.

This clonotype was found many times. The gene calls are TRBV28 and TRBJ2-1; D tentatively reads TRBD1 or TRBD2 (5 bases each). Germline V gives CDR1 MDHEN, CDR2 SYDVKM. This CDR3 spans 13 amino acids. V was clipped by 8 bases and J by 6 bases, with 14 bases between them. The DNA of the CDR3 is TGTGCCAGCTGCGAGGGGCGGTGCAATGAGCAGTTCTTC. Amino acids: CASCEGRCNEQFF.